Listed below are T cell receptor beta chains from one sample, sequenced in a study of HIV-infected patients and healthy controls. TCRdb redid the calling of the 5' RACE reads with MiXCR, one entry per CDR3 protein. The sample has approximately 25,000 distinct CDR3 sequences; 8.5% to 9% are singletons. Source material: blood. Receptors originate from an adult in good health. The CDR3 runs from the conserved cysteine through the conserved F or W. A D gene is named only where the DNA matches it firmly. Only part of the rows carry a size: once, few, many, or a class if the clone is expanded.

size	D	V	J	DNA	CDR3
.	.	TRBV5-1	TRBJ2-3	TGCGCCAGCAGCTTGGACAGTCTGAAAGATACGCAGTATTTT	CASSLDSLKDTQYF
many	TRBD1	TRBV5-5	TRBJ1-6	TGTGCCAGCAGCTTGATCGGGACAGGGGGTTCACCCCTCCACTTT	CASSLIGTGGSPLHF
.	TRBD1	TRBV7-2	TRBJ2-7	TGTGCCAGCAGCTTACGACAGGGGGTTCTGGACGAGCAGTACTTC	CASSLRQGVLDEQYF
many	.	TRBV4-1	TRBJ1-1	TGCGCCAGCAGCCAAGGGGCGAGGACTTTCTTT	CASSQGARTFF
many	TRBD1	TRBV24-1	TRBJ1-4	TGTGCCACCAGTGACAATGGGAGACAGGGCCCAGAAGGTGAAAAACTGTTTTTT	CATSDNGRQGPEGEKLFF
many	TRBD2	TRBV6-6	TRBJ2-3	TGTGCCAGCAGTTACGGGACTAGCGGGGTGAGCACAGATACGCAGTATTTT	CASSYGTSGVSTDTQYF
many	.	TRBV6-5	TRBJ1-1	TGTGCCAGCAGTTACGAGTGGGAGGGAGGCACTGAAGCTTTCTTT	CASSYEWEGGTEAFF
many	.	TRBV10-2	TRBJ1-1	TGCGCCACCAACAAAGGGGGGTACACTGAAGCTTTCTTT	CATNKGGYTEAFF
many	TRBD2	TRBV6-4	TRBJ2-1	TGTGCCAGCAGCCAGACGGGAGGGGACCATCTCGAGCAGTTCTTC	CASSQTGGDHLEQFF
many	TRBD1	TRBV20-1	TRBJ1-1	TGCAGTGCTAGGGGGACAGTCACTGAAGCTTTCTTT	CSARGTVTEAFF
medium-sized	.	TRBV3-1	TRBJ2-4	TGTGCCAGCAGCCAAGATAGGACGGCTCAGTACTTC	CASSQDRTAQYF
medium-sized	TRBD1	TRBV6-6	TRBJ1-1	TGTGCCAGCAGCATAGGACAGGGGCGCGAAGGAGGGAAAGCTTTCTTT	CASSIGQGREGGKAFF
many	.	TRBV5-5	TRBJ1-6	TGTGCCAGCAGCTTGCTCGGTCCCGGAGTCGGTTCACCCCTCCACTTT	CASSLLGPGVGSPLHF
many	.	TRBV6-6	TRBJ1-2	TGTGCCAGCACCCAAGGTGTAGGGCACACCGTATATGGCTACACCTTC	CASTQGVGHTVYGYTF
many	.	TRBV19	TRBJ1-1	TGTGCCAGTATCGGGGACGGTTCCAACACTGAAGCTTTCTTT	CASIGDGSNTEAFF
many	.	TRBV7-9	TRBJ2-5	TGTGCCAGCAGCTCGCGGCTAGAGACCCAGTACTTC	CASSSRLETQYF
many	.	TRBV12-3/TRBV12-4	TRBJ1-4	TGTGCCAGCAGTTTTTTCGGGTCAACTAATGAAAAACTGTTTTTT	CASSFFGSTNEKLFF
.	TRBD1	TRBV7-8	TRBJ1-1	TGTGCCAGCAGCTTAGCAATCAGGGGGCAACACACTGAAGCTTTCTTT	CASSLAIRGQHTEAFF
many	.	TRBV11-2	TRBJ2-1	TGTGCCAGCAGCCTCCCCGGGGGGCCCTCCTACAATGAGCAGTTCTTC	CASSLPGGPSYNEQFF
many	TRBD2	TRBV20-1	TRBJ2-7	TGCAGTGCTAGGGTAGCGGGGGACGAGCAGTACTTC	CSARVAGDEQYF
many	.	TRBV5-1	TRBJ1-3	TGCGCCAGCAGCTTGGAGCCATGGAACTCTGGAAACACCATATATTTT	CASSLEPWNSGNTIYF
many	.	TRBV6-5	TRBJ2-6	TGTGCCAGCAGTTCACCCGGGGCCAACGTCCTGACTTTC	CASSSPGANVLTF
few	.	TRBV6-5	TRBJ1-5	TGTGCCAGCGCCCTCGGGTTCACAGGGAATCAGCCCCAGCATTTT	CASALGFTGNQPQHF
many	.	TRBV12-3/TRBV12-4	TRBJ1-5	TGTGCCAGCAGTTTCAGGGTGAACCGGCAGCCCCAGCATTTT	CASSFRVNRQPQHF
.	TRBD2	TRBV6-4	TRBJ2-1	TGTGCCAGCAGTGAAGCTAGCGGGGGGGCGGATGAGCAGTTCTTC	CASSEASGGADEQFF
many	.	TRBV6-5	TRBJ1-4	TGTGCCAGCAGTCGCGGACAGCGGAATGAAAAACTGTTTTTT	CASSRGQRNEKLFF
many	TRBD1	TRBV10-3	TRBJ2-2	TGTGCCATCAACAACAGGGGTTCGAACACCGGGGAGCTGTTTTTT	CAINNRGSNTGELFF
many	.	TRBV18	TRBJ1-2	TGTGCCAGCTCACCACCTGGCGGGGATTTAGCTGGCTACACCTTC	CASSPPGGDLAGYTF
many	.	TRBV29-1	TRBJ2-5	TGCAGCGTCCACGGCGGTCGTAGGGAGACCCAGTACTTC	CSVHGGRRETQYF
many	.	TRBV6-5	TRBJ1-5	TGTGCCAGCAGTCCTCAACATAGAAGCAGCAATCAGCCCCAGCATTTT	CASSPQHRSSNQPQHF
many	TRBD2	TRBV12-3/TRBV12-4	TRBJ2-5	TGTGCCAGCAGTTTGGTCCTCGGGGGGGCCGACGGAGAGACCCAGTACTTC	CASSLVLGGADGETQYF
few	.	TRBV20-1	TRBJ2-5	TGCAGTGCTAGAGCAGGGACCTTCTCCCAAGAGACCCAGTACTTC	CSARAGTFSQETQYF
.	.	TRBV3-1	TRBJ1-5	TGTGCCAGCAGCCAAGAATGGGGTAGCAATCAGCCCCAGCATTTT	CASSQEWGSNQPQHF
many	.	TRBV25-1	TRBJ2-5	TGTGCCAGCAGTGAATCCCCGGATCACAGCGCAGAGACCCAGTACTTC	CASSESPDHSAETQYF
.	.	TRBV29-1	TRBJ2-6	TGCAGCGTTGATGTCTCTGGGGCCAACGTCCTGACTTTC	CSVDVSGANVLTF
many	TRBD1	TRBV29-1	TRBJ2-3	TGCAGCGTTGAACAGGGGGCCACCTACACAGATACGCAGTATTTT	CSVEQGATYTDTQYF
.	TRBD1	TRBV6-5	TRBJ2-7	TGTGCCAGCAGCCCGGACAGGGTGGCTTTCGAGCAGTACTTC	CASSPDRVAFEQYF
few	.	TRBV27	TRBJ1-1	TGTGCCAGCAGTGCAACAGGGTTAGGCACTGAAGCTTTCTTT	CASSATGLGTEAFF
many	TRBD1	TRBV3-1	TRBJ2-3	TGTGCCAGCAGCCAAGATCTGGGGACAGGGGGCGGTGATACGCAGTATTTT	CASSQDLGTGGGDTQYF
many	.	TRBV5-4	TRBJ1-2	TGTGCCAGCAGCTTGGTCCGGGGGCTTGGCTACACCTTC	CASSLVRGLGYTF
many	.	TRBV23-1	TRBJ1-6	TGCGCCAGAGAGACGTTTCCCCCGAATAATTCACCCCTCCACTTT	CARETFPPNNSPLHF